The present entry profiles one TCR beta chain with its context. It was with 60 Vbeta and 13 Jbeta primers that the PCR ran. The assay was immunoSEQ multiplex PCR, and TCRdb's table has in-frame clones only and misses some. The sample holds about 86,000 clones; over 75% are singletons and the top ten take nearly 6%. The entry originates in a study of cytomegalovirus exposure and HLA in healthy donors. The CDR3 runs 16 residues. V dropped 5 bases and J dropped 6; count of bases not matched to a gene: 12. From germline, CDR1 is MGHDK and CDR2 SYGVNS. This sequence was found in a female donor in good health and CMV-seronegative. The gene calls are TRBV25-1 and TRBJ1-2, with 10 bases that match TRBD1. The sequenced sample was PBMCs. In DNA, the CDR3 is TGTGCCAGCAGTCCGACCGGGACAGGGGTCGTGGATGGCTACACCTTC. This codes for CASSPTGTGVVDGYTF.